Following are 11 T cell receptor beta chains from one sample sequenced in a study of T cell responses to AZD1222 COVID-19 vaccine. The data were produced by immunoSEQ multiplex PCR, yet TCRdb's version contains in-frame clones alone and is incomplete. The profile shows over 95,000 clones, roughly nine tenths of them singletons. The material was peripheral blood, obtained on day 0 of AZD1222 vaccination. The receptor source for this set is an adult in good health.

V and J are TRBV25-1 and TRBJ1-6; 7 bases fit TRBD1. CDR1 MGHDK and CDR2 SYGVNS come from the germline V gene. The CDR3 loop spans 18 amino acids. J gave up 6 bases and V 2 bases, and 13 bases lay outside the gene matches. The CDR3 protein is CASSERGGPFGGNSPLHF. CDR3 nucleotide sequence: TGTGCCAGCAGTGAAAGAGGGGGCCCGTTTGGGGGTAATTCACCCCTCCACTTT.

The V and J genes are TRBV4-1 and TRBJ1-5; possibly TRBD1 for D (6 bases). The ends were cut back, 4 bases at V and 0 bases at J, with 7 bases in the middle. This CDR3 has 14 amino acids. Germline V CDR1 and CDR2: MGHRA, YSYEKL. The CDR3 spells CASSLTGSNQPQHF. The CDR3 DNA reads as TGCGCCAGCAGCCTGACAGGTAGCAATCAGCCCCAGCATTTT.

V gene TRBV11-2 combines with J gene TRBJ1-5; 12 nucleotides line up with TRBD1. The CDR3 totals 18 residues. CDR1 is SGHAT and CDR2 is FQNNGV in the germline V gene. J lost 6 bases, V lost 5 bases, and 14 bases had no gene match. In nucleotides, the CDR3 is TGTGCCAGCAGCCACAGAATAGGGACAGGGGGCTCAGGTCAGCCCCAGCATTTT. Encoded protein: CASSHRIGTGGSGQPQHF. Together with reference TRBV11-2 and TRBJ1-5, the CDR3 gives the full variable domain: EAGVAQSPRYKIIEKRQSVAFWCNPISGHATLYWYQQILGQGPKLLIQFQNNGVVDDSQLPKDRFSAERLKGVDSTLKIQPAKLEDSAVYLCASSHRIGTGGSGQPQHFGDGTRLSIL.

The rearrangement links TRBV19 to TRBJ1-1; no clear D gene. This CDR3 spans 14 amino acids. Trimming removed 1 base from V and 2 bases from J, with 8 bases in between. Germline CDR1 is LNHDA and CDR2 is SQIVND (reference sequence). CDR3 sequence reads: CASSIVSSNTEAFF. The CDR3 DNA is TGTGCCAGTAGTATAGTAAGCAGCAACACTGAAGCTTTCTTT.

The chain couples TRBV6-5 to TRBJ1-2; no clear D gene. There are 14 residues in the CDR3. Germline V gives CDR1 MNHEY, CDR2 SVGAGI. V was cut by 6 bases and J by 1 base, with 12 bases left in between. CDR3 region: CASRRVGGNYGYTF. CDR3 coding DNA: TGTGCCAGCAGGAGGGTAGGAGGTAACTATGGCTACACCTTC.

V is TRBV18 and J is TRBJ2-7; possibly TRBD1 or TRBD2 for D (5 bases each). Germline CDR1 KGHSH, CDR2 LQKENI. The V and J ends lost 2 bases and 3 bases respectively, with 11 bases between them. The CDR3 has 14 residues. The DNA of the CDR3 is TGTGCCAGCTCACCAAGAGGGGTATTCTACGAGCAGTACTTC. Its protein product is CASSPRGVFYEQYF.

This sequence joins TRBV9 and TRBJ1-2; the D gene is possibly TRBD1 (5 bases). The CDR3 consists of 14 residues. CDR1 and CDR2 from the germline V gene are SGDLS and YYNGEE. Trimming took off 0 bases at V and 5 bases at J, with 11 bases between the two ends. The CDR3 loop is CASSVGDSRYGYTF. In DNA, the CDR3 is TGTGCCAGCAGCGTAGGTGACAGCCGATATGGCTACACCTTC.

This chain links TRBV5-1 with TRBJ1-2, with D unresolved. V lost 2 bases and J 1 base, leaving 3 bases between the germline ends. The CDR3 totals 12 residues. Germline V gives CDR1 SGHRS, CDR2 YFSETQ. The CDR3 bases are TGCGCCAGCAGCTTCCTTAACTATGGCTACACCTTC. Its protein product is CASSFLNYGYTF.

This chain joins TRBV7-3 and TRBJ2-2; no reliable D call. CDR1 is SGHTA, CDR2 FQGTGA, per germline. There are 14 residues in the CDR3. V was shortened by 1 base and J by 7 bases, with 10 bases between the two germline ends. This chain's CDR3 is CASSLNNFDGELFF. The CDR3 region has the DNA TGTGCCAGCAGCTTAAATAACTTCGACGGGGAGCTGTTTTTT. The whole variable domain, filled in from reference TRBV7-3 and TRBJ2-2, reads GAGVSQTPSNKVTEKGKYVELRCDPISGHTALYWYRQSLGQGPEFLIYFQGTGAADDSGLPNDRFFAVRPEGSVSTLKIQRTERGDSAVYLCASSLNNFDGELFFGEGSRLTVL.

The rearrangement joins TRBV4-3 to TRBJ2-7; no clear D. The germline V gene has CDR1 LGHNA and CDR2 YSLEER. V was clipped by 0 bases and J by 3 bases, with 12 bases between them. CDR3 size: 15 residues. The CDR3 DNA reads as TGCGCCAGCAGCCAAGATTTTGGAACCGACTACGAGCAGTACTTC. Translating it yields CASSQDFGTDYEQYF.

V is TRBV1 and J is TRBJ2-7. TRBV1 corresponds to a pseudogene. The CDR3 contains 15 residues. The CDR3 DNA reads as TGCACCAGCAGCCAAGATAGGCAAGGGTCCTACGAGCAGTACTTC. Protein product: CTSSQDRQGSYEQYF.